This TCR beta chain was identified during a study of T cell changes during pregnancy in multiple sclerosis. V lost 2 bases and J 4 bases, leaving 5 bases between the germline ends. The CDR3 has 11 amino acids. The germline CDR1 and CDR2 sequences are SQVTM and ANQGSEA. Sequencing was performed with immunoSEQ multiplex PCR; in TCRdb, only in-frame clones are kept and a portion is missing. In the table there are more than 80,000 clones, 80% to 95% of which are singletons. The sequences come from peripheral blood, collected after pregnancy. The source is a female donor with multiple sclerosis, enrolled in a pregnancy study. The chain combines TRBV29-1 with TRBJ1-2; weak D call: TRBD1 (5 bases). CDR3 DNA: TGCAGCGTTGAAACAGGCTATGGCTACACCTTC. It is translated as CSVETGYGYTF.